The text below deals with one T cell receptor beta chain. This specimen comes from a study of blood T cell repertoires in COVID-19. Overall study: The study drew acute and convalescent COVID-19 samples from the United States, Italy and Spain. Sources were T cells, B-cell-depleted T cells, or PBMCs; the material itself was cDNA or gDNA.

Germline CDR1 SGHTA, CDR2 FQGNSA. The CDR3 is 15 amino acids. Trimming stripped 5 bases from V and 0 bases from J, with 10 bases between. Original processing methods: The authors estimated nucleated cell counts from reference gene primer amplification. Data came from immunoSEQ multiplex PCR; TCRdb stores just in-frame clones and leaves some out. For V, J and clone size, that table is used; D and trimming come from the DNA. The table has about 210,000 clones, about 80% seen once. Seattle's enrolled individuals joined amid active infection and were then monitored longitudinally. The origin of this receptor is an elderly woman with COVID-19, enrolled during active disease. Sequences were obtained from peripheral blood. The chain has TRBV7-2 and TRBJ2-2; a weak D match, TRBD1 (5 bases). The CDR3, as DNA: TGTGCCAGCAGCCCCCGACAGACGAACACCGGGGAGCTGTTTTTT. Encoded protein: CASSPRQTNTGELFF. Full variable domain (rest looked up from reference TRBV7-2 and TRBJ2-2): GAGVSQSPSNKVTEKGKDVELRCDPISGHTALYWYRQSLGQGLEFLIYFQGNSAPDKSGLPSDRFSAERTGGSVSTLTIQRTQQEDSAVYLCASSPRQTNTGELFFGEGSRLTVL.